Sequencing of this T cell receptor beta chain was carried out in a study of blood T cell repertoires in COVID-19. Overall study context: Acute and convalescent COVID-19 samples came from the United States, Italy and Spain. PBMCs, B-cell-depleted T cells, or T cells were the source of the cDNA or gDNA that made up the material.

Germline V gene sequence: CDR1 SGHAT, CDR2 FQNNGV. The CDR3 has 16 residues. The V and J ends lost 1 base and 4 bases, in that order; junction bases with no gene match: 5. Methods used by the authors: Amplification of reference gene primers was used by the study to estimate nucleated cell counts. The data were produced by immunoSEQ multiplex PCR, yet TCRdb's version contains in-frame clones alone and is incomplete. The V and J calls and the clone size are those of that table, but D and trimming were determined from the DNA. The sample yields approximately 230,000 clones, roughly 84% seen once. The source of this sequence is a man younger than 45 with active or convalescent COVID-19. The rearrangement joins TRBV11-2 to TRBJ2-1; TRBD2 matches 9 bases. The sequenced sample was peripheral blood. The CDR3 DNA sequence: TGTGCCAGCAGCTTAGTTGTAGCGGGGGTGTACAATGAGCAGTTCTTC. Encoded protein: CASSLVVAGVYNEQFF.